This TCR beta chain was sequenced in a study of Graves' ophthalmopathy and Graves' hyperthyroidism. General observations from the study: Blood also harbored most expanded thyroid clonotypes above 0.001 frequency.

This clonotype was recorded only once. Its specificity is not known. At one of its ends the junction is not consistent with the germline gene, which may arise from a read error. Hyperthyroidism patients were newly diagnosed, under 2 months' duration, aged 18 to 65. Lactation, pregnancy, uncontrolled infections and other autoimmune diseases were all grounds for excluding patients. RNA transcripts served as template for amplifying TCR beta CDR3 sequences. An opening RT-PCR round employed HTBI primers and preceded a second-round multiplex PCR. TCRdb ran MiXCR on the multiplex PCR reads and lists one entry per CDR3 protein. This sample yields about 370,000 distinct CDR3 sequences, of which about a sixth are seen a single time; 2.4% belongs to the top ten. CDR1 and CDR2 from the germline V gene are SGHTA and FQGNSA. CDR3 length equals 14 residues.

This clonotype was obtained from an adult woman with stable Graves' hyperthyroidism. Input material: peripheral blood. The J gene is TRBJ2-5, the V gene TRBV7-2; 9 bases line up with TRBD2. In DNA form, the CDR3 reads TGCGCCAGCAGCCAGAGACTAGCGGAAAGGACCCAGTACTTC. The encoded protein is CASSQRLAERTQYF.